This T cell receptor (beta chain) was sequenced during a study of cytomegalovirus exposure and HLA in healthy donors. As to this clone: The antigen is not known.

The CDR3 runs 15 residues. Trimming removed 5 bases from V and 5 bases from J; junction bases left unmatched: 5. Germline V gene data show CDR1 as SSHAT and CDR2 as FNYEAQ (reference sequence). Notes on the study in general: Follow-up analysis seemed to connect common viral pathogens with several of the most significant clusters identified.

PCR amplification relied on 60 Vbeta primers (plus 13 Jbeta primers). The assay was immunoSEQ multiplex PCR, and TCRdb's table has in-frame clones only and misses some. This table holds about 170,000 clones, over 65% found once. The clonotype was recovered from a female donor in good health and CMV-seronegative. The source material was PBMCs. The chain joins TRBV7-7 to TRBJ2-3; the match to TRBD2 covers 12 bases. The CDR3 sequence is CASSPGLAGGDTQYF. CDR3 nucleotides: TGTGCCAGCAGCCCGGGACTAGCGGGCGGAGATACGCAGTATTTT.